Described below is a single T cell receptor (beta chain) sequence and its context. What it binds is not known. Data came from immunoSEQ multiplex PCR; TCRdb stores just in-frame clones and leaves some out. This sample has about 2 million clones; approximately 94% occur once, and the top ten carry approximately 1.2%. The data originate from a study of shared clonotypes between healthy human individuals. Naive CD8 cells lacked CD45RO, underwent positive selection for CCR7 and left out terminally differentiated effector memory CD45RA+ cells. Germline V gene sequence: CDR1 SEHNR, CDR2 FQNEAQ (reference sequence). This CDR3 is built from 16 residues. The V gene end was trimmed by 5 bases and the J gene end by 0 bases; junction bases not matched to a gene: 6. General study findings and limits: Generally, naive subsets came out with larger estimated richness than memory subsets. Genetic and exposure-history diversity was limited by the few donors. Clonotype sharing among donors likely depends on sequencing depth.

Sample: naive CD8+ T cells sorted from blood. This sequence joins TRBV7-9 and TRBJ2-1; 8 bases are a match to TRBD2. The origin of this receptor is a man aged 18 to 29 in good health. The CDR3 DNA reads TGTGCCAGCAGCCCTATTAGCGGGATCTCCTACAATGAGCAGTTCTTC. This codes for CASSPISGISYNEQFF.